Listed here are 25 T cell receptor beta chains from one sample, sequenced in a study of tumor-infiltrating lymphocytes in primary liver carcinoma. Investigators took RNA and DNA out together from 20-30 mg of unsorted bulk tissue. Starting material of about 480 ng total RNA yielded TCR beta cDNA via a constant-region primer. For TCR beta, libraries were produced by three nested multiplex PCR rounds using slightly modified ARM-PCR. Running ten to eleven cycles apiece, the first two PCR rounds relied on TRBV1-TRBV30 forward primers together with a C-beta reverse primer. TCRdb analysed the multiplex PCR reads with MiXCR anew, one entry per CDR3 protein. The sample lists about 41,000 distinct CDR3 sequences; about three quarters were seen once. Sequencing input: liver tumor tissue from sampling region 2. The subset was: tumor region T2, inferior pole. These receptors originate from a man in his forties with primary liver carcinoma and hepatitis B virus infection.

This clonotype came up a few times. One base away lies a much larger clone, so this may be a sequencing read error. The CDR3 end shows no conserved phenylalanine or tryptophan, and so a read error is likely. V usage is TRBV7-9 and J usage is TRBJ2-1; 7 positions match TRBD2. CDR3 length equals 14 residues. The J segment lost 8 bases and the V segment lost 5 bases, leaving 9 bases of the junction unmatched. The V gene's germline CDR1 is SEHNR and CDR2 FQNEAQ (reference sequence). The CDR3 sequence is CASSDRGSLDEQFL. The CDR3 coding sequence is TGTGCCAGCAGCGACCGCGGGAGTTTGGATGAGCAGTTCTTA.

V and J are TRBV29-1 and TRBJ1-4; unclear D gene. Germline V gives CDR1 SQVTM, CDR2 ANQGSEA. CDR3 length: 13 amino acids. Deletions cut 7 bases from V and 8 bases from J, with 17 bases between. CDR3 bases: TGCAGCGCTGCCACCAGACGGAGCGAAAAACTGTTTTTT. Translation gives CSAATRRSEKLFF.

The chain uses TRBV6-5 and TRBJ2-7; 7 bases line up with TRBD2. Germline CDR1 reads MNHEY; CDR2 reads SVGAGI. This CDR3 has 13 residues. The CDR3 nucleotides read TGTGCGTGCATCGGACTAGTTGGGAGCGAACAGTACTTC. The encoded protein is CACIGLVGSEQYF.

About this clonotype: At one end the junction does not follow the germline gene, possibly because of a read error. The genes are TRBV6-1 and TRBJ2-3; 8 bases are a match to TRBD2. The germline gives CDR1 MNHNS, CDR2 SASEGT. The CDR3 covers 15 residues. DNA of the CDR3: TGTGCCAACAGTCCGACTAGCGTGAGATTAGATACGCAGTATTTT. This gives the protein CANSPTSVRLDTQYF.

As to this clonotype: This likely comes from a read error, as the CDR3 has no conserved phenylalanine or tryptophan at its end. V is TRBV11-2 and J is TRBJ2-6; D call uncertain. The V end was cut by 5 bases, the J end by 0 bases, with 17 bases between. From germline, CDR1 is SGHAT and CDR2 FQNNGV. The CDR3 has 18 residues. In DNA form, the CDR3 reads TGTGCCAGCAGCAGCTGGGTGCCAAATCTCTCTGGGGCCAACGTCCTGACTTCC. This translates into CASSSWVPNLSGANVLTS.

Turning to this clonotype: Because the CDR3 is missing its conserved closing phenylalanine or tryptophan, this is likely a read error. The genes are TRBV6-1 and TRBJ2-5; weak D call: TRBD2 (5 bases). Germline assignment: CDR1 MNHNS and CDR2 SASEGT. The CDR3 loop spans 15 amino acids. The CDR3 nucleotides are TGTGCCAGCAGAGAAGCGGTGGACGGCCAAGAGACCCAGTACCTC. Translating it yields CASREAVDGQETQYL.

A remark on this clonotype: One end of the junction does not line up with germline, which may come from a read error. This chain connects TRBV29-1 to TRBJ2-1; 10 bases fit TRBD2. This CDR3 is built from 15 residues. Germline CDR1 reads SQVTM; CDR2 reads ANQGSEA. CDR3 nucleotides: TGCAGTGTTGGACCAGCGGGAGGGTTCTACAATGAGCAATTCTTC. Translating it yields CSVGPAGGFYNEQFF.

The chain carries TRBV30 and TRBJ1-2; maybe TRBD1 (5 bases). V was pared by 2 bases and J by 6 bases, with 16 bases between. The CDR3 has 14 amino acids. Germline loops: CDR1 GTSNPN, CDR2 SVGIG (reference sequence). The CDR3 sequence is CAWSSTNGGDGYTF. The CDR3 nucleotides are TGTGCCTGGAGTTCAACCAACGGGGGTGATGGCTACACCTTC.

This CDR3 is CASSLGLAGGNEQYF. The DNA for the CDR3 is TGCGCCAGCAGCCTCGGACTAGCGGGAGGTAACGAGCAGTACTTC. J is TRBJ2-7 and V is TRBV5-1; 14 bases agree with TRBD2. CDR3 length equals 15 residues. CDR1 is SGHRS and CDR2 is YFSETQ in the germline V gene. V shed 4 bases, J shed 5 bases, and the junction held 5 bases outside the gene matches.

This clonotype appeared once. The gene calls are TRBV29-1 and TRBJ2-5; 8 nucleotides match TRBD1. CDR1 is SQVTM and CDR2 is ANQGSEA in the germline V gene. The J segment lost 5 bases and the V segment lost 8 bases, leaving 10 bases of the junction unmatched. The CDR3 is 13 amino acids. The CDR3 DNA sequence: TGCAGCTTGCGGACAGGGTATAGGGAGACCCAGTACTTC. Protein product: CSLRTGYRETQYF.

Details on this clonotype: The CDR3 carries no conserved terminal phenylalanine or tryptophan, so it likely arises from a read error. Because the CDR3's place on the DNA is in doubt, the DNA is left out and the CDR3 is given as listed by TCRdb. CDR3 in amino acids: CASSLYPGVAAQEAQYS. J is TRBJ2-5 and V is TRBV11-2; TRBD2 is the table's D call and was not checked against the DNA. Germline values: CDR1 SGHAT, CDR2 FQNNGV. The CDR3 is 17 residues long, counting both termini.

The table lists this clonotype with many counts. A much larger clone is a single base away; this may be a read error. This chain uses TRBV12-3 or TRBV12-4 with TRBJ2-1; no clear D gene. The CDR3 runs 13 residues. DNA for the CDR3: TGTGCCTGCAGTTTCCGTCGGTCGGATGAGCAGTTCTTC. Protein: CACSFRRSDEQFF.

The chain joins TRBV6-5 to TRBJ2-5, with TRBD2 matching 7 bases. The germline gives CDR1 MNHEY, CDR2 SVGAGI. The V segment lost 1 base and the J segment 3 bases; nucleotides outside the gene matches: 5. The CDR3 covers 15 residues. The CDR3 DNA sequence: TGTGCCAGCAGTTACTTGGCGGGGAGGGAAGAGACCCAGTACTTC. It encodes CASSYLAGREETQYF.

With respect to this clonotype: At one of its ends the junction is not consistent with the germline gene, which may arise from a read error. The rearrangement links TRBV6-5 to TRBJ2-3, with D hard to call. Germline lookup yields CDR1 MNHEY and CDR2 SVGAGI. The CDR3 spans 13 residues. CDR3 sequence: CASSLQSIDTQYF. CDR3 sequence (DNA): TGTGCCAGCAGTCTCCAGAGCATAGATACGCAGTACTTT.

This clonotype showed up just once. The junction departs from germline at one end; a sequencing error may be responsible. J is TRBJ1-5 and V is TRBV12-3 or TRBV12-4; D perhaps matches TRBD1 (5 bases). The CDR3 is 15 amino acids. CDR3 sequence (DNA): TGTGTCAGCACACGGGGCACCCCAATAAATCAGCCCCAGCATTTT. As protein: CVSTRGTPINQPQHF.

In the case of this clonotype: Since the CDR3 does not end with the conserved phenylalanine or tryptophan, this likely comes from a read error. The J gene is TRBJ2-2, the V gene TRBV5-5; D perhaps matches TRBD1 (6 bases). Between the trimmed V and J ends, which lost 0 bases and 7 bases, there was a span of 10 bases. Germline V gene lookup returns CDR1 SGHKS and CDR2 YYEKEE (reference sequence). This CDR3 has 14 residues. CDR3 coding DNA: TGTGCCAGCAGCTTGGGCAGAGGGGGCGGGGAGCTGTTTCTT. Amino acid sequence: CASSLGRGGGELFL.

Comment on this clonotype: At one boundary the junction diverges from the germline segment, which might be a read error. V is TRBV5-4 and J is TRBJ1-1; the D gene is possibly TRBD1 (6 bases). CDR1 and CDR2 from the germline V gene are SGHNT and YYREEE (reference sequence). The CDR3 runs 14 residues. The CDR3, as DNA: TGTGCCAGCAGATTGGAAGGGGGGACCACTGAAGCTTTCTTT. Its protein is CASRLEGGTTEAFF. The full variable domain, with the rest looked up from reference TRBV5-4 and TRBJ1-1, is ETGVTQSPTHLIKTRGQQVTLRCSSQSGHNTVSWYQQALGQGPQFIFQYYREEENGRGNFPPRFSGLQFPNYSSELNVNALELDDSALYLCASRLEGGTTEAFFGQGTRLTVV.

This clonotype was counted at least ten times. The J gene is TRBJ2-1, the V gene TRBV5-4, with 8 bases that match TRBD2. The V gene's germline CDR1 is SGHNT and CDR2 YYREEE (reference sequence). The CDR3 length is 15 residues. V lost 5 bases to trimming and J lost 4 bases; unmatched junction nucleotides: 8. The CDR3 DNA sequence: TGTGCCAGCAGTCTCGTCGGGGGGGGTTACAATGAGCAGTTCTTC. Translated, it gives CASSLVGGGYNEQFF.

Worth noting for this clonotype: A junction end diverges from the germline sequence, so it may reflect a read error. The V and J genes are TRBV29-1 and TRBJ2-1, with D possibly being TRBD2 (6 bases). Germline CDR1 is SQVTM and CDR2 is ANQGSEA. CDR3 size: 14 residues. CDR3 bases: TGCAGCTTTGATGGTGGTGGGGGGAGAAATGAGCAGTTCTTC. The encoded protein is CSFDGGGGRNEQFF.

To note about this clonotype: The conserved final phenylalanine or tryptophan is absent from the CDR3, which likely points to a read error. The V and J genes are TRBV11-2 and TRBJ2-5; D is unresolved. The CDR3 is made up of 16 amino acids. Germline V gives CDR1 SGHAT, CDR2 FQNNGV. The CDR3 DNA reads TGTGCAAGCAGCTTAGGGCCGGGTAACCTTCAAGAGACCCAGTACCTC. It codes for CASSLGPGNLQETQYL.

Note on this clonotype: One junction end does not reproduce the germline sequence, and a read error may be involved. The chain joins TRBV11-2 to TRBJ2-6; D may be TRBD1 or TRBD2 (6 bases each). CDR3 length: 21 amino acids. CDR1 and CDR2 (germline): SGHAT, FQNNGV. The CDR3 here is CASSMGGDRCISLSVANVLTF. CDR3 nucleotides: TGTGCCAGCAGCATGGGGGGAGACAGGTGCATTTCTCTCTCTGTGGCCAACGTCCTGACTTTC.

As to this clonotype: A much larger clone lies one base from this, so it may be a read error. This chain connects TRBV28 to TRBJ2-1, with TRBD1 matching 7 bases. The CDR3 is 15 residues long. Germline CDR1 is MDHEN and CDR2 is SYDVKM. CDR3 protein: CASSLTGSSYNERFF. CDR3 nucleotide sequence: TGTGCCAGCAGTTTGACAGGGAGCTCCTACAATGAGCGGTTCTTC.

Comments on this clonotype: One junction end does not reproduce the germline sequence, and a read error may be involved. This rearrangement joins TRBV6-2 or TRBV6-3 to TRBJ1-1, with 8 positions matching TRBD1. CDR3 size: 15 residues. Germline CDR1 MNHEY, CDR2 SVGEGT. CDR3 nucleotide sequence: TGTGTCAGCACTTCGCAGGGGGCAGGCACGACTGAAGCTTTCTTT. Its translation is CVSTSQGAGTTEAFF.

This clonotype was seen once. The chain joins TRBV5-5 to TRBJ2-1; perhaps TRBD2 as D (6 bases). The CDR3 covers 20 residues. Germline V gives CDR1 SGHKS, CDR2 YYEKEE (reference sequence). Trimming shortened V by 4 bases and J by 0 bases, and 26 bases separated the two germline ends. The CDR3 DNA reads TGTGCCAGCAGCCCACACTGTGTTCCGGGACTCACTAGCTCCTACAATGAGCAGTTCTTC. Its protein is CASSPHCVPGLTSSYNEQFF.

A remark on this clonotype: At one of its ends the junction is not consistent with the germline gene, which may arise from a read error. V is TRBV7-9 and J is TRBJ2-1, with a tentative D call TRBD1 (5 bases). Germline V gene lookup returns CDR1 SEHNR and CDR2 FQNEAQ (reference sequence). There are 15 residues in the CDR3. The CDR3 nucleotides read TGCGCCAGCAATGACAGTTTATCCGAAAACAATGAGCAATTCTTC. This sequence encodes CASNDSLSENNEQFF.